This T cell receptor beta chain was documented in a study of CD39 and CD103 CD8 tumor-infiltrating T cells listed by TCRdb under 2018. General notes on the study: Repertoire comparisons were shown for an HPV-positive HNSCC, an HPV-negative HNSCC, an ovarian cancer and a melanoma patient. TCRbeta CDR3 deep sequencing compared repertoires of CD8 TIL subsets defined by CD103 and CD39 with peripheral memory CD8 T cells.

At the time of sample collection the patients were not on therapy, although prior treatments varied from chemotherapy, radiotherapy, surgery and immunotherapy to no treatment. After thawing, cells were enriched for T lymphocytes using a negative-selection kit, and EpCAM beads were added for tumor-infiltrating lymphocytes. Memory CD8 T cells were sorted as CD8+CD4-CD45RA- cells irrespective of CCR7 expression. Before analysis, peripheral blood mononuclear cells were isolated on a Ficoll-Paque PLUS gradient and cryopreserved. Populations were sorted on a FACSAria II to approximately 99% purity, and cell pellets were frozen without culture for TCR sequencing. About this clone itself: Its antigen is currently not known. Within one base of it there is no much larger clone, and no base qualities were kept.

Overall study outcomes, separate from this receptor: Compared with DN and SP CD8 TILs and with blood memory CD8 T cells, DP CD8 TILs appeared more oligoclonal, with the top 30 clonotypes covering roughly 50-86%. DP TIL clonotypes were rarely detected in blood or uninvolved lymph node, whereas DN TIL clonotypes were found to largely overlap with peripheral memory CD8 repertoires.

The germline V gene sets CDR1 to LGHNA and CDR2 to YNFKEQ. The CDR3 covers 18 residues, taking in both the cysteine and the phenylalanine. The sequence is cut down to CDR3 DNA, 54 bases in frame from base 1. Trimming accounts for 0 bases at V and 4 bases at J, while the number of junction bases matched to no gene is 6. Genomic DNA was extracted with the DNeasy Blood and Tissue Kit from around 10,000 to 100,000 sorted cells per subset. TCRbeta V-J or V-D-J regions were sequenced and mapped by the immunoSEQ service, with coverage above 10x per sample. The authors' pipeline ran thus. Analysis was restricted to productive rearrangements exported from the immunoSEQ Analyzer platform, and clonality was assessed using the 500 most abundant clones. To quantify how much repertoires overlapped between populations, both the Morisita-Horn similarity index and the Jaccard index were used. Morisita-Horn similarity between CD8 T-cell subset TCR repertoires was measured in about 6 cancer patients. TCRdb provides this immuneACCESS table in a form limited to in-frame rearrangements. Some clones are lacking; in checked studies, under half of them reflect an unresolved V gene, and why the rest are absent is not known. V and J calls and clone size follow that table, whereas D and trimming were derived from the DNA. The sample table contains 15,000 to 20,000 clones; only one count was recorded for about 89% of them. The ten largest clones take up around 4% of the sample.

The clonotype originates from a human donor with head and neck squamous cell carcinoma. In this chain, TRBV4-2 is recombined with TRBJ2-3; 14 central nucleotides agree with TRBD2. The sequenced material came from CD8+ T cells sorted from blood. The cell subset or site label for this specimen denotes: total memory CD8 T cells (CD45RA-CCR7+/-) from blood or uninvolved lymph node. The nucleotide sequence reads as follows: TGTGCCAGCAGCCAAGAGACTAGCGGGGGGGCCTGGCCAGATACGCAGTATTTT. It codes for CASSQETSGGAWPDTQYF.